These 19 T cell receptor beta chains originate from one sample sequenced in a study of T cell responses to AZD1222 COVID-19 vaccine. Profiling relied on immunoSEQ multiplex PCR, and the TCRdb table lists in-frame clones only, not all of them. The sample yields tens of thousands of clones, 80% to 90% seen once. Source: peripheral blood, taken 28 days after the second AZD1222 dose. The source is an adult who received the AZD1222 COVID-19 vaccine.

The chain recombines TRBV11-2 with TRBJ2-3, with a weak D call TRBD1 (5 bases). The CDR3 length is 16 residues. The germline V gene encodes CDR1 SGHAT and CDR2 FQNNGV. The V gene lost 0 bases and the J gene lost 2 bases, with 12 bases spanning the gap. CDR3 sequence reads: CASSLDPARVTDTQYF. The CDR3 bases are TGTGCCAGCAGCTTAGATCCCGCCAGGGTCACAGATACGCAGTATTTT.

This clone was seen just once. The V gene is TRBV3-1 (or the pseudogene TRBV3-2), the J gene TRBJ1-1, with 11 bases that match TRBD1. After removal of 6 bases from V and 4 bases from J, the junction contained 10 bases not matched to a gene. This CDR3 region has 16 residues. Germline V gene data show CDR1 as LGHDT and CDR2 as YNNKEL (reference sequence). The CDR3 region is CASRKKADRGPTEAFF. Written as DNA, the CDR3 is TGTGCCAGCAGAAAGAAAGCGGACAGGGGGCCCACTGAAGCTTTCTTT.

This chain connects TRBV12-3 or TRBV12-4 to TRBJ2-1; 7 bases fit TRBD2. The CDR3 spans 11 residues. The V segment lost 3 bases and the J segment 13 bases; nucleotides outside the gene matches: 3. DNA of the CDR3: TGTGCCAGCAGTTTGGGGGGGTTTCAGTTCTTC. This encodes CASSLGGFQFF.

The chain joins TRBV5-1 to TRBJ2-3; 8 nucleotides line up with TRBD2. This CDR3 region has 17 residues. The germline gives CDR1 SGHRS, CDR2 YFSETQ. The J segment lost 1 base and the V segment lost 0 bases, leaving 7 bases of the junction unmatched. The CDR3 is CASSLAKAGEGTDTQYF. CDR3 in DNA: TGCGCCAGCAGCTTGGCCAAAGCGGGAGAGGGCACAGATACGCAGTATTTT.

This clone has a single count. V gene TRBV6-5 combines with J gene TRBJ1-1; D is undetermined. Germline CDR1 and CDR2: MNHEY and SVGAGI. CDR3 length: 12 amino acids. Trimming removed 5 bases from V and 4 bases from J, with 8 bases in between. As DNA, the CDR3 is TGTGCCAGCAGTCCCTTCGGCACTGAAGCTTTCTTT. It is translated as CASSPFGTEAFF.

V usage is TRBV4-1 and J usage is TRBJ1-1; D not certain. CDR3 length: 13 amino acids. Trimming left V 0 bases short and J 5 bases short, with 7 bases between. The germline V gene encodes CDR1 MGHRA and CDR2 YSYEKL. CDR3 amino acids: CASSQDFRTEAFF. As DNA, the CDR3 is TGCGCCAGCAGCCAAGATTTTCGGACTGAAGCTTTCTTT.

The chain recombines TRBV28 with TRBJ1-1; D remains unclear. Between the trimmed V and J ends, which lost 3 bases and 12 bases, there was a span of 11 bases. The CDR3 totals 11 residues. Germline values: CDR1 MDHEN, CDR2 SYDVKM. The CDR3 region is CASSFRERTFF. CDR3 sequence (DNA): TGTGCCAGCAGTTTCCGGGAGCGAACTTTCTTT. Looking up the rest from reference TRBV28 and TRBJ1-1 gives the full variable domain: DVKVTQSSRYLVKRTGEKVFLECVQDMDHENMFWYRQDPGLGLRLIYFSYDVKMKEKGDIPEGYSVSREKKERFSLILESASTNQTSMYLCASSFRERTFFGQGTRLTVV.

The chain employs TRBV29-1 and TRBJ1-2; possible D gene TRBD1, 5 bases. Trimming left V 4 bases short and J 8 bases short, with 26 bases between. The CDR3 length is 16 residues. Germline CDR1 is SQVTM and CDR2 is ANQGSEA. The CDR3 bases are TGCAGCGTTGTTAAGCACTCAGGGACCGGCGGAGGGGGCTACACCTTC. It codes for CSVVKHSGTGGGGYTF.

The chain carries TRBV27 and TRBJ2-1; no definite D call. V gave up 7 bases and J gave up 4 bases, with 17 bases separating them. Germline CDR1 is MNHEY and CDR2 is SMNVEV (reference sequence). The CDR3 is 15 amino acids. Here the CDR3 DNA reads TGTGCCAGCACCATAACGGGCAACCAATACAATGAGCAGTTCTTC. Translating it yields CASTITGNQYNEQFF.

J is TRBJ1-5 and V is TRBV4-3; 7 positions match TRBD1. Germline CDR1 is LGHNA and CDR2 is YSLEER. Unmatched junction bases numbered 6, after V lost 0 bases and J lost 7 bases. The CDR3 extends over 15 amino acids. The CDR3 spells CASSQDYRGHQPQHF. The DNA of the CDR3 is TGCGCCAGCAGCCAAGATTACAGGGGCCACCAGCCCCAGCATTTT.

The chain combines TRBV5-6 with TRBJ2-1; 9 nucleotides agree with TRBD2. The CDR3 is made up of 15 amino acids. V trimming: 5 bases; J trimming: 4 bases; junction bases outside the gene matches: 7. Germline CDR1 reads SGHDT; CDR2 reads YYEEEE. CDR3 nucleotides: TGTGCCAGCAGTCCGGGACTAGCAGCTTACAATGAGCAGTTCTTC. As protein: CASSPGLAAYNEQFF.

The gene calls are TRBV7-9 and TRBJ1-1; 8 bases are a match to TRBD1. V trimming: 1 base; J trimming: 4 bases; junction bases outside the gene matches: 5. CDR1 is SEHNR, CDR2 FQNEAQ, per germline (reference sequence). The CDR3 runs 15 residues. The CDR3 DNA sequence: TGTGCCAGCAGCTTAGGCTACAGGGGGGGCACTGAAGCTTTCTTT. This gives the protein CASSLGYRGGTEAFF.

This clone appeared once. The chain recombines TRBV3-1 (or the pseudogene TRBV3-2) with TRBJ2-2; 11 nucleotides line up with TRBD1. CDR3 size: 16 residues. Per germline, CDR1 LGHDT and CDR2 YNNKEL (reference sequence). Trimming took 4 bases from V and 3 from J; bases not matched to a gene: 4. CDR3 amino acids: CASSLGQGAYTGELFF. The CDR3 DNA reads as TGTGCCAGCAGCCTTGGACAGGGGGCTTACACCGGGGAGCTGTTTTTT.

V gene TRBV6-1 combines with J gene TRBJ2-7; a weak D match, TRBD2 (6 bases). Trimming cost V 2 bases and J 2 bases, with 13 bases left between them. Germline CDR1 MNHNS, CDR2 SASEGT. CDR3 length equals 15 residues. CDR3 region: CASSEPPAGPYEQYF. As DNA, the CDR3 is TGTGCCAGCAGTGAACCCCCCGCGGGACCCTACGAGCAGTACTTC.

The genes are TRBV9 and TRBJ2-4, with 10 bases identical to TRBD2. V lost 1 base, J lost 3 bases, and 10 bases stayed unmatched. The CDR3 runs to 18 residues. CDR1 and CDR2 from the germline V gene are SGDLS and YYNGEE. DNA of the CDR3: TGTGCCAGCAGCGTACTACCCGAGCTAGCGGGAGTCAAAAACATTCAGTACTTC. This gives the protein CASSVLPELAGVKNIQYF. Based on the CDR3 plus reference TRBV9 and TRBJ2-4, the full variable domain is DSGVTQTPKHLITATGQRVTLRCSPRSGDLSVYWYQQSLDQGLQFLIQYYNGEERAKGNILERFSAQQFPDLHSELNLSSLELGDSALYFCASSVLPELAGVKNIQYFGAGTRLSVL.

J is TRBJ2-7 and V is TRBV6-2 or TRBV6-3; no clear D. From germline, CDR1 is MNHEY and CDR2 SVGEGT. V dropped 2 bases and J dropped 3 bases, with 14 bases sitting between them. The CDR3 extends over 15 amino acids. For the CDR3, the DNA is TGTGCCAGCAGTTACCCCCCCATAGTGGACTACGAGCAGTACTTC. Protein product: CASSYPPIVDYEQYF.

The chain couples TRBV18 to TRBJ1-5; 7 bases align to TRBD1. The CDR3 is 16 amino acids. Losses at the gene ends were 2 bases for V and 0 bases for J; bases not matched to a gene: 4. The germline V gene has CDR1 KGHSH and CDR2 LQKENI. CDR3: CASSPSGTDSNQPQHF. The DNA of the CDR3 is TGTGCCAGCTCACCAAGCGGGACAGATAGCAATCAGCCCCAGCATTTT. The full variable domain, with the rest looked up from reference TRBV18 and TRBJ1-5, is NAGVMQNPRHLVRRRGQEARLRCSPMKGHSHVYWYRQLPEEGLKFMVYLQKENIIDESGMPKERFSAEFPKEGPSILRIQQVVRGDSAAYFCASSPSGTDSNQPQHFGDGTRLSIL.

This clone has more than one count but fewer than ten. This chain uses TRBV6-2 or TRBV6-3 with TRBJ1-2; possibly TRBD1 for D (5 bases). V lost 2 bases and J 4 bases, leaving 14 bases between the germline ends. Germline CDR1 and CDR2: MNHEY and SVGEGT. CDR3 length: 15 amino acids. The CDR3 region has the DNA TGTGCCAGCAGTTACCTGACGGACGGGGGCTATGGCTACACCTTC. Its protein is CASSYLTDGGYGYTF.

V and J are TRBV28 and TRBJ1-6; no definite D call. This CDR3 region has 14 residues. The V end lost 3 bases, the J end lost 9 bases, and 12 bases lay between the germline ends. CDR1 is MDHEN, CDR2 SYDVKM, per germline. CDR3 residues: CASSFPGSPSPLHF. CDR3 in DNA: TGTGCCAGCAGTTTTCCGGGTTCTCCTTCACCCCTCCACTTT.